The next 22 T cell receptor beta chains were all read from a single sample in a study of patients and donors after allogeneic stem cell transplantation. TCRdb redid the calling of the RT-PCR reads with MiXCR, one entry per CDR3 protein. Here the sample spans roughly 190,000 distinct CDR3 sequences, around two fifths being singletons. Sequencing was performed on blood, either unsorted or a sorted T cell fraction (not recorded which). These receptors were collected from a human donor who was either an allogeneic HSCT recipient or a stem cell or donor lymphocyte infusion donor (not recorded which). It is not recorded whose cells these are; they may come from a transplant donor.

The genes are TRBV29-1 and TRBJ1-2; unclear D gene. Trimming left V 3 bases short and J 1 base short, with 9 bases between. Germline V gene lookup returns CDR1 SQVTM and CDR2 ANQGSEA. This CDR3 has 13 amino acids. The CDR3 spells CSVERDFNYGYTF. The CDR3 DNA follows: TGCAGCGTTGAGCGTGACTTTAACTATGGCTACACCTTC.

This clonotype turned up a few times. The CDR3 DNA follows: TGCGCCAGCAGCTTCCATTGGGGCCAGGCCAAAAACATTCAGTACTTC. Its translation: CASSFHWGQAKNIQYF. This rearrangement joins TRBV5-1 to TRBJ2-4, with a tentative D call TRBD1 (5 bases). Between the trimmed V and J ends, which lost 2 bases and 1 base, there was a span of 13 bases. CDR1 and CDR2 from the germline V gene are SGHRS and YFSETQ. The CDR3 is 16 amino acids.

The chain links TRBV4-3 to TRBJ2-7; D ambiguous. Germline V gene sequence: CDR1 LGHNA, CDR2 YSLEER. Trimming cost V 1 base and J 0 bases, with 10 bases left between them. This CDR3 is 15 amino acids long. CDR3 nucleotides: TGCGCCAGCAGCCAAGTAAGATTGAGCTCCTACGAGCAGTACTTC. Encoded protein: CASSQVRLSSYEQYF.

This chain uses TRBV5-1 with TRBJ1-1, with TRBD1 matching 9 bases. Germline V gene sequence: CDR1 SGHRS, CDR2 YFSETQ. With V trimmed by 4 bases and J by 3 bases, 7 bases remained unmatched. This CDR3 spans 15 amino acids. CDR3 residues: CASSPAGTGYTEAFF. CDR3 DNA: TGCGCCAGCAGCCCGGCGGGGACAGGGTACACTGAAGCTTTCTTT.

This clonotype was counted once. The rearrangement links TRBV4-2 to TRBJ1-1; TRBD1 might be the D (6 bases). The CDR3 totals 15 residues. Germline CDR1 is LGHNA and CDR2 is YNFKEQ. V shed 1 base and J shed 1 base, with 10 bases lying between them. This CDR3 reads CASSQVTGWNTEAFF. The CDR3 coding sequence is TGTGCCAGCAGCCAAGTTACAGGGTGGAACACTGAAGCTTTCTTT.

The chain carries TRBV7-8 and TRBJ1-1; TRBD1 matches at 7 bases. V shed 7 bases, J shed 0 bases, and the junction held 8 bases outside the gene matches. Germline CDR1 reads SGHVS; CDR2 reads FQNEAQ. The CDR3 totals 15 residues. The CDR3 here is CASNFITGVNTEAFF. The CDR3, as DNA: TGTGCCAGCAACTTTATAACAGGGGTGAACACTGAAGCTTTCTTT.

This clonotype has just a few counts. This chain uses TRBV7-9 with TRBJ1-4; D remains ambiguous. The CDR3 length is 13 residues. CDR1 SEHNR and CDR2 FQNEAQ come from the germline V gene (reference sequence). The V gene lost 5 bases and the J gene lost 8 bases, with 12 bases spanning the gap. The CDR3 DNA is TGTGCCAGCAGCACTCCCGGACGGGAAAAACTGTTTTTT. Its translation: CASSTPGREKLFF.

The chain employs TRBV29-1 and TRBJ2-4, with 7 nucleotides matching TRBD1. Germline lookup yields CDR1 SQVTM and CDR2 ANQGSEA. The V gene end was trimmed by 3 bases and the J gene end by 5 bases; junction bases not matched to a gene: 7. This CDR3 spans 14 amino acids. The CDR3, as DNA: TGCAGCGTTGACAGGGGGTATGGGGAAAACATTCAGTACTTC. It is translated as CSVDRGYGENIQYF.

The chain joins TRBV7-9 to TRBJ1-5; a weak D match, TRBD1 (6 bases). Germline V gives CDR1 SEHNR, CDR2 FQNEAQ (reference sequence). Deletions cut 4 bases from V and 5 bases from J, with 15 bases between. This CDR3 has 15 residues. The CDR3 region has the DNA TGTGCCAGCAGCTCCTCGGGGCAGGGGCATCAGCCCCAGCATTTT. It encodes CASSSSGQGHQPQHF.

Concerning this clonotype itself: The junction shows a germline mismatch at one end, possibly a read error. This chain joins TRBV5-1 and TRBJ1-2; 7 nucleotides match TRBD1. The CDR3 has 15 amino acids. CDR1 is SGHRS and CDR2 is YFSETQ in the germline V gene. The CDR3 region is CAGSFGDRSNYGYTF. CDR3 DNA: TGCGCCGGCAGCTTCGGGGACAGAAGTAACTATGGCTACACCTTC.

The chain couples TRBV19 to TRBJ1-3; weak D call: TRBD1 (5 bases). V lost 7 bases, J lost 3 bases, and 13 bases lay in between. The CDR3 sequence is 14 residues long. Germline CDR1 reads LNHDA; CDR2 reads SQIVND (reference sequence). As DNA, the CDR3 is TGTGCCAGTACCGACAGTTTCGATGGAAACACCATATATTTT. Amino acids: CASTDSFDGNTIYF. The full variable domain, its missing parts supplied by reference TRBV19 and TRBJ1-3, is DGGITQSPKYLFRKEGQNVTLSCEQNLNHDAMYWYRQDPGQGLRLIYYSQIVNDFQKGDIAEGYSVSREKKESFPLTVTSAQKNPTAFYLCASTDSFDGNTIYFGEGSWLTVV.

V usage is TRBV29-1 and J usage is TRBJ1-3; D call uncertain. CDR1 and CDR2 (germline): SQVTM, ANQGSEA. The V gene lost 4 bases and the J gene lost 0 bases, with 10 bases spanning the gap. The CDR3 runs 14 residues. This CDR3 reads CSVVIPSSGNTIYF. In DNA, the CDR3 is TGCAGCGTTGTAATTCCCTCCTCTGGAAACACCATATATTTT.

The chain has TRBV20-1 and TRBJ2-2; D remains ambiguous. The CDR3 loop spans 14 amino acids. The germline CDR1 and CDR2 sequences are DFQATT and SNEGSKA (reference sequence). V was trimmed by 2 bases and J by 3 bases, leaving 10 bases between them. In nucleotides, the CDR3 is TGCAGTGCTAGATTGAGGCAGCACACCGGGGAGCTGTTTTTT. Protein product: CSARLRQHTGELFF.

The chain carries TRBV4-3 and TRBJ1-1, with D tentatively TRBD1 (6 bases). The CDR3 runs 14 residues. Per the germline V gene, CDR1 is LGHNA and CDR2 is YSLEER. The V and J ends lost 3 bases and 1 base respectively, with 9 bases between them. The CDR3 sequence is CASSHADRNTEAFF. Here the CDR3 DNA reads TGCGCCAGCAGCCACGCGGACAGGAACACTGAAGCTTTCTTT.

This clonotype was found many times. The chain is built from TRBV9 and TRBJ1-5, with 8 bases lining up with TRBD1. J lost 4 bases, V lost 3 bases, and 0 bases had no gene match. The CDR3 length is 13 residues. Germline V gives CDR1 SGDLS, CDR2 YYNGEE. The CDR3, as DNA: TGTGCCAGCAGCGGGACAGGGAATCAGCCCCAGCATTTT. It is translated as CASSGTGNQPQHF.

The J gene is TRBJ1-5, the V gene TRBV7-2; 9 nucleotides match TRBD1. Germline CDR1 SGHTA, CDR2 FQGNSA. The CDR3 loop spans 14 amino acids. Trimming removed 5 bases from V and 7 bases from J; junction bases left unmatched: 6. The DNA for the CDR3 is TGTGCCAGCAGCACCCGACAGGGGGGCCAGCCCCAGCATTTT. It encodes CASSTRQGGQPQHF.

The chain carries TRBV7-3 and TRBJ1-3; D ambiguous. The CDR3 consists of 16 residues. Germline CDR1 and CDR2: SGHTA and FQGTGA. With 0 bases removed from V and 1 base from J, the gap between germline ends came to 10 bases. The chain's CDR3 is CASSLTSPGSGNTIYF. In DNA, the CDR3 is TGTGCCAGCAGCTTAACGTCCCCCGGGTCTGGAAACACCATATATTTT.

The V call is TRBV24-1, the J call TRBJ2-3; 9 bases are shared with TRBD1. Germline loops: CDR1 KGHDR, CDR2 SFDVKD. V shed 3 bases, J shed 5 bases, and the junction held 5 bases outside the gene matches. The CDR3 totals 15 residues. The CDR3: CATSDTGQGIDTQYF. DNA for the CDR3: TGTGCCACCAGTGATACCGGACAGGGGATAGATACGCAGTATTTT.

The V and J genes are TRBV20-1 and TRBJ1-5; 9 bases line up with TRBD1. The CDR3 is 16 residues long. Germline trimming cut 5 bases from V and 5 bases from J; bases unmatched to any gene: 13. Germline V gene sequence: CDR1 DFQATT, CDR2 SNEGSKA (reference sequence). The CDR3: CSASPYRTGVHQPQHF. CDR3 DNA sequence: TGCAGTGCTTCTCCATACCGGACAGGGGTCCATCAGCCCCAGCATTTT.

This clonotype has at least ten counts. The chain couples TRBV12-3 or TRBV12-4 to TRBJ1-1; TRBD1 matches at 7 bases. The CDR3 runs 14 residues. V was pared by 2 bases and J by 1 base, with 1 base of the junction left unmatched. The CDR3 coding sequence is TGTGCCAGCAGTTTATACAGGGGGAACACTGAAGCTTTCTTT. Translated: CASSLYRGNTEAFF.

There are a few counts of this clonotype. The chain uses TRBV29-1 and TRBJ1-2; 10 bases are a match to TRBD1. The CDR3 covers 12 residues. The germline V gene encodes CDR1 SQVTM and CDR2 ANQGSEA. V gave up 3 bases and J gave up 6 bases; unmatched junction bases: 1. The CDR3 is CSVETGGHGYTF. In nucleotides, the CDR3 is TGCAGCGTTGAGACAGGGGGCCATGGCTACACCTTC. The full variable domain, in which reference TRBV29-1 and TRBJ1-2 provide the parts outside the CDR3, is SAVISQKPSRDICQRGTSLTIQCQVDSQVTMMFWYRQQPGQSLTLIATANQGSEATYESGFVIDKFPISRPNLTFSTLTVSNMSPEDSSIYLCSVETGGHGYTFGSGTRLTVV.

This chain uses TRBV28 with TRBJ1-4, with D unresolved. This CDR3 region has 14 residues. CDR1 and CDR2 (germline): MDHEN, SYDVKM. V lost 6 bases, J lost 4 bases, and 12 bases lay in between. CDR3 sequence (DNA): TGTGCCAGCAGGCCACGGTCTTTTAATGAAAAACTGTTTTTT. Translating it yields CASRPRSFNEKLFF.